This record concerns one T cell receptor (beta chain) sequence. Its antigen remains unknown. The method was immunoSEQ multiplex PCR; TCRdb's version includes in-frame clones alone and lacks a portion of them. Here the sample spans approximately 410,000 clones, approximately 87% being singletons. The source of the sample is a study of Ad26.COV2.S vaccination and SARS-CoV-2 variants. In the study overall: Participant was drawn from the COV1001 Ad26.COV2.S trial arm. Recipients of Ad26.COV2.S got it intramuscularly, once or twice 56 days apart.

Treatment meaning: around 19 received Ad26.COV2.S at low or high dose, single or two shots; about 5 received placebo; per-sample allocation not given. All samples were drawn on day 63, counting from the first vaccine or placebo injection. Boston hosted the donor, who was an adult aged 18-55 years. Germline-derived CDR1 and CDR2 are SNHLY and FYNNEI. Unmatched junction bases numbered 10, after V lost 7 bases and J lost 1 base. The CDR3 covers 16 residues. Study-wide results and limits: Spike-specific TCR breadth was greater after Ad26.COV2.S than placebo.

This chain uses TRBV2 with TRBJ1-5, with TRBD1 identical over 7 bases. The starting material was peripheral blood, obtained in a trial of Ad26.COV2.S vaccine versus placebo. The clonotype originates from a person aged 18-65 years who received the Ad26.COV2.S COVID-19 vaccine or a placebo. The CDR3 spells CASTIRGSGSNQPQHF. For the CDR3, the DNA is TGTGCCAGCACTATCAGGGGGTCGGGAAGCAATCAGCCCCAGCATTTT.